This T cell receptor beta chain is from a study of T-cell reconstitution after alpha-beta-depleted transplantation in children. The library targeted TCRbeta and was prepared with unique molecular identifiers. TCRdb independently ran MiXCR on the PCR reads; one entry per CDR3 protein. The sample lists 700,000 to 950,000 distinct CDR3 sequences, around 15% occurring once. This CDR3 is 14 amino acids long. Trimming took 7 bases from V and 2 from J; bases not matched to a gene: 4. The chain has TRBV12-3 or TRBV12-4 and TRBJ2-1; 8 positions agree with TRBD2. This TCR derives from a male patient younger than 18 who had a stem cell transplant for acute lymphoblastic leukemia, so the T cells may come from the graft donor. This material consisted of PBMCs, mostly from graft donor cells, taken 360 days after TCRalphabeta/CD19-depleted stem cell transplant. The CDR3, as DNA: TGTGCCAGCACCCCAGCGGGAGCCTACAATGAGCAGTTCTTC. Its protein is CASTPAGAYNEQFF.